What follows are 8 T cell receptor beta chains derived from one specimen sequenced in a study of kidney transplant recipient with SARS-CoV-2 infection. In TCRdb, the reads were re-called with MiXCR into one record per CDR3 protein. The sample consists of 200,000 to 300,000 distinct CDR3 sequences, more than 25% of them appearing once. The sequencing here drew on a blood sample, taken at baseline and on approximately day 120 from a kidney transplant recipient. The source of these receptors is a young adult male patient who had COVID-19 and was a kidney transplant recipient. Part of the T cells may come from the graft donor.

This clonotype was seen many times. The chain recombines TRBV19 with TRBJ1-6; D gene unclear. The CDR3 is 12 residues long. V lost 3 bases and J 6 bases, leaving 3 bases between the germline ends. Per the germline V gene, CDR1 is LNHDA and CDR2 is SQIVND (reference sequence). CDR3 loop: CASSISNSPLHF. As DNA, the CDR3 is TGTGCCAGTAGTATTTCTAATTCACCCCTCCACTTT.

In this sample, this clonotype turned up many times. The chain combines TRBV18 with TRBJ1-1; no clear D gene. CDR3 size: 16 residues. CDR1 KGHSH and CDR2 LQKENI come from the germline V gene. V lost 3 bases and J 1 base, leaving 15 bases between the germline ends. In DNA form, the CDR3 reads TGTGCCAGCTCACCCCAAAGACCGAGACAGAACACTGAAGCTTTCTTT. It is translated as CASSPQRPRQNTEAFF.

For this clonotype: This may stem from a read error, because a much larger clone lies one nucleotide away. The chain carries TRBV8-2 and TRBJ1-2. TRBV8-2 is deemed a pseudogene. The CDR3 has 16 residues. CDR3: CGSWYTGSRKTYGYTF. CDR3 DNA sequence: TGTGGCAGTTGGTACACTGGTAGCCGAAAGACCTATGGCTACACCTTC.

This clonotype showed up many times. The chain uses TRBV2 and TRBJ1-5, with 10 bases fitting TRBD1. The CDR3 runs 14 residues. The V gene end was trimmed by 6 bases and the J gene end by 7 bases; junction bases not matched to a gene: 6. Per the germline V gene, CDR1 is SNHLY and CDR2 is FYNNEI. DNA of the CDR3: TGTGCCAGCAGGGACAGGGGGACGGAACAGCCCCAGCATTTT. Protein product: CASRDRGTEQPQHF.

Concerning this clonotype: A much larger clonotype is one base distant, so this may be a read error. No conserved phenylalanine or tryptophan ends this CDR3, so it is likely a read error. The CDR3 sequence is CASSMEDRINYGYTL. CDR3 bases: TGTGCCAGCAGCATGGAGGACAGGATTAACTATGGCTACACCCTC. The chain carries TRBV5-6 and TRBJ1-2, with 7 bases aligning to TRBD1. The ends lost 4 bases at V and 1 base at J; junction bases unmatched: 7. Germline V lookup: CDR1 SGHDT, CDR2 YYEEEE. The CDR3 loop spans 15 amino acids.

At least ten counts were recorded for this clonotype. The gene calls are TRBV9 and TRBJ1-5; 8 bases map to TRBD1. The V segment lost 4 bases and the J segment 6 bases; nucleotides outside the gene matches: 6. The CDR3 is 14 amino acids. The germline gives CDR1 SGDLS, CDR2 YYNGEE. CDR3 residues: CASSLGQGGQPQHF. In nucleotides, the CDR3 is TGTGCCAGCAGCCTCGGACAGGGAGGTCAGCCCCAGCATTTT.

The chain couples TRBV15 to TRBJ1-2; D call uncertain. V dropped 5 bases and J dropped 4 bases, with 23 bases sitting between them. The germline V gene has CDR1 LNHNV and CDR2 YYDKDF (reference sequence). CDR3 size: 17 residues. The CDR3 sequence is CATSAQKRCGKTYGYTF. CDR3 sequence (DNA): TGTGCCACCAGCGCACAGAAAAGGTGTGGAAAGACCTATGGCTACACCTTC.

Comments on this clonotype: This sequence may be a read error, since a much larger clone differs from it by one base. The chain's CDR3 is CASSDHGESRKIYGYTF. The CDR3 DNA follows: TGTGCCAGCAGCGATCACGGTGAATCTCGAAAGATCTATGGCTACACCTTC. The chain employs TRBV7-6 and TRBJ1-2, with D uncertain. This CDR3 region has 17 residues. From germline, CDR1 is SGHVS and CDR2 FNYEAQ. V was cut by 5 bases and J by 4 bases, with 23 bases left in between. Full variable domain (missing parts from reference TRBV7-6 and TRBJ1-2): GAGVSQSPRYKVTKRGQDVALRCDPISGHVSLYWYRQALGQGPEFLTYFNYEAQQDKSGLPNDRFSAERPEGSISTLTIQRTEQRDSAMYRCASSDHGESRKIYGYTFGSGTRLTVV.